The 3 T cell receptor beta chains given below trace back to one sample, sequenced in a study of T cell responses to AZD1222 COVID-19 vaccine. Using immunoSEQ multiplex PCR, the repertoire was profiled, and TCRdb retains in-frame clones only, with some absent. The sample has under 150,000 clones, approximately 91% seen once; the top ten hold roughly 1.7%. Sequences were derived from peripheral blood, sampled on day 0 of AZD1222 vaccination. Receptor source: an adult in good health.

The chain employs TRBV20-1 and TRBJ1-2; D call uncertain. V was shortened by 6 bases and J by 5 bases, with 10 bases between the two germline ends. CDR1 and CDR2 (germline): DFQATT, SNEGSKA (reference sequence). The CDR3 has 11 amino acids. CDR3 sequence (DNA): TGCAGTGCGGAGGGAACATATGGCTACACCTTC. Protein sequence: CSAEGTYGYTF.

V usage is TRBV10-3 and J usage is TRBJ1-1, with D possibly being TRBD1 (5 bases). V was clipped by 5 bases and J by 3 bases, with 13 bases between them. The V gene's germline CDR1 is ENHRY and CDR2 SYGVKD. The CDR3 runs to 14 residues. CDR3 coding DNA: TGTGCCATCAGTCATCCTCCAGGGTACACTGAAGCTTTCTTT. Encoded protein: CAISHPPGYTEAFF.

The rearrangement links TRBV5-5 to TRBJ2-7; D not certain. The length of the CDR3 is 15 residues. Per germline, CDR1 SGHKS and CDR2 YYEKEE (reference sequence). V lost 1 base to trimming and J lost 0 bases, with 11 bases between them. Written as DNA, the CDR3 is TGTGCCAGCAGCTTGTCTCTGGAACGCTCCTACGAGCAGTACTTC. As protein: CASSLSLERSYEQYF.